This TCR beta chain was captured in a study of blood T cells in healthy people across ages. Whole-study results and caveats: PBMCs were not sorted, which prevented a conclusive comparison of naive versus antigen-experienced cells. It was the long-lived donors that had more naive CD4+ cells and higher diversity than aged donors.

PCR was performed a second time for about 7 to 11 cycles using a sample-barcoded 5' primer and a J-beta primer mix. The template-switch adaptor, which had 12 random nucleotides, put a tag on each cDNA molecule. No fewer than 2.5 million CDR3-containing paired-end reads came from each sample. Each CDR3 protein is one row after TCRdb ran MiXCR on the 5' RACE reads. The data contain about 1,400,000 distinct CDR3 sequences, around 59% of them seen just once; the ten biggest clones take up over 5%. The V and J ends lost 5 bases and 4 bases, in that order; junction bases with no gene match: 9. The CDR3 sequence is 15 residues long. The germline gives CDR1 SGHAT, CDR2 FQNNGV. As regards this clonotype: Its specificity is unknown.

The TCR comes from a man younger than 30 in good health. Sequences were obtained from blood. The genes are TRBV11-2 and TRBJ2-5; 8 bases are shared with TRBD1. DNA of the CDR3: TGTGCCAGCAGCACAGACAGGGGTGGAGGAGAGACCCAGTACTTC. Residues: CASSTDRGGGETQYF.